This T cell receptor beta chain was sequenced during a study of blood T cell repertoires in COVID-19. Deletions cut 1 base from V and 4 bases from J, with 13 bases between. CDR1 SEHNR and CDR2 FQNEAQ come from the germline V gene (reference sequence). This CDR3 has 15 amino acids. Followed over time, Seattle patients had been enrolled while infection was active. Methods used by the authors: Amplification of reference gene primers was used by the study to estimate nucleated cell counts. Sequenced by immunoSEQ multiplex PCR; TCRdb stores in-frame clones only, minus some. The D gene and trimming were derived from the DNA, and the V and J assignments and clone size from that table. Among approximately 250,000 clones, 65% to 90% were seen once, and the ten largest hold 5.1%.

The clonotype was recovered from a man aged 45 to 65 with COVID-19, enrolled during active disease. This chain joins TRBV7-9 and TRBJ1-2; no definite D call. The sequencing sample was made of peripheral blood. CDR3 sequence reads: CASSLGQLAIYGYTF. CDR3 bases: TGTGCCAGCAGCTTAGGTCAGTTGGCCATCTATGGCTACACCTTC.